These T cell receptor beta chains were read from a single sample in a study of graft-versus-host responses after intestinal transplantation. The data were produced by immunoSEQ multiplex PCR, yet TCRdb's version contains in-frame clones alone and is incomplete. The sample lists some 15,000 clones, approximately 61% occurring once. The specimen was ileum tissue, collected around 640 days after intestinal transplantation. The receptors originated from a human patient who received an intestinal transplant, so some T cells may come from the graft donor. CDR3s include the opening cysteine and the closing phenylalanine or tryptophan. The order of the fields is D gene, clone size, J gene, V gene, CDR3 protein, CDR3 DNA. The D gene is left open where the match is weak. Size tells how often a clone was seen (once, few, many) or the class of an expanded clone, and some rows leave it out.

TRBD2 few TRBJ2-1 TRBV10-2 CASSESGSGGVFSYNEQFF TGCGCCAGCAGTGAGTCGGGTAGCGGGGGGGTCTTCTCCTACAATGAGCAGTTCTTC
TRBD2 - TRBJ2-7 TRBV4-3 CASSTSSGGAYEQYF TGCGCCAGCAGCACGAGTAGCGGGGGGGCCTACGAGCAGTACTTC
TRBD2 - TRBJ2-2 TRBV4-3 CASSLGPGLAGTGELFF TGCGCCAGCAGCCTAGGACCGGGACTAGCGGGGACCGGGGAGCTGTTTTTT
TRBD1 - TRBJ2-7 TRBV4-3 CASSQDRGTGKYEQYF TGCGCCAGCAGCCAAGATAGGGGGACAGGGAAGTACGAGCAGTACTTC
TRBD2 - TRBJ2-3 TRBV2 CASRDQRGGSTDTQYF TGTGCCAGCAGGGATCAGCGGGGGGGAAGCACAGATACGCAGTATTTT
TRBD1 - TRBJ2-7 TRBV6-1 CASSASGTGGYEQYF TGTGCCAGCAGTGCTTCCGGGACAGGGGGCTACGAGCAGTACTTC
TRBD1 - TRBJ2-1 TRBV6-4 CASSDSTGGYNEQFF TGTGCCAGCAGTGACTCGACAGGGGGCTACAATGAGCAGTTCTTC
TRBD1 - TRBJ2-7 TRBV4-3 CASSPGQGDYEQYF TGCGCCAGCAGCCCTGGACAGGGGGACTACGAGCAGTACTTC
- few TRBJ1-6 TRBV7-2 CASSLEQGNSPLHF TGTGCCAGCAGCTTAGAACAGGGTAATTCACCCCTCCACTTT
- - TRBJ1-2 TRBV6-4 CASSRDAQGGYTF TGTGCCAGCAGCCGGGACGCCCAGGGGGGCTACACCTTC
TRBD2 - TRBJ2-5 TRBV10-3 CASARGDQETQYF TGTGCCAGCGCCCGGGGGGACCAAGAGACCCAGTACTTC
- - TRBJ2-1 TRBV4-3 CASSQYAGADEQFF TGCGCCAGCAGCCAATATGCAGGGGCCGATGAGCAGTTCTTC
- once TRBJ1-4 TRBV4-2 CASSQEGAGSGEKLFF TGTGCCAGCAGCCAAGAAGGGGCAGGGTCTGGTGAAAAACTGTTTTTT
TRBD2 - TRBJ2-3 TRBV27 CASNKRGGPDTQYF TGTGCCAGCAACAAGCGGGGGGGCCCAGATACGCAGTATTTT
TRBD2 - TRBJ2-5 TRBV29-1 CSGLAGEETQYF TGCAGCGGACTAGCGGGGGAAGAGACCCAGTACTTC
- - TRBJ2-6 TRBV6-1 CASSRGDGANVLTF TGTGCCAGCAGCAGGGGGGATGGGGCCAACGTCCTGACTTTC
- - TRBJ2-7 TRBV7-2 CASSLDAGTSYEQYF TGTGCCAGCAGCTTAGACGCGGGGACCTCCTACGAGCAGTACTTC
TRBD1 - TRBJ2-7 TRBV7-9 CASSRGTGSLWEQYF TGTGCCAGCAGTCGGGGGACAGGTTCCCTGTGGGAGCAGTACTTC
TRBD2 few TRBJ2-1 TRBV4-3 CASSQEGGGGYNEQFF TGCGCCAGCAGCCAAGAGGGCGGGGGGGGCTACAATGAGCAGTTCTTC
- - TRBJ1-2 TRBV4-3 CASSQVGLLYTF TGCGCCAGCAGCCAAGTCGGACTACTCTACACCTTC
- - TRBJ1-2 TRBV30 CAWSVNYGYTF TGTGCCTGGAGCGTTAACTATGGCTACACCTTC
TRBD2 - TRBJ2-3 TRBV19 CASSISGLEGRTDTQYF TGTGCCAGTAGTATATCCGGACTAGAAGGGCGGACAGATACGCAGTATTTT
TRBD1 - TRBJ1-2 TRBV30 CASWDRDYGYTF TGTGCCTCCTGGGACAGGGACTATGGCTACACCTTC
TRBD2 few TRBJ2-1 TRBV4-1 CASSQGMGLAIHNEQFF TGCGCCAGCAGCCAAGGGATGGGACTAGCGATCCACAATGAGCAGTTCTTC